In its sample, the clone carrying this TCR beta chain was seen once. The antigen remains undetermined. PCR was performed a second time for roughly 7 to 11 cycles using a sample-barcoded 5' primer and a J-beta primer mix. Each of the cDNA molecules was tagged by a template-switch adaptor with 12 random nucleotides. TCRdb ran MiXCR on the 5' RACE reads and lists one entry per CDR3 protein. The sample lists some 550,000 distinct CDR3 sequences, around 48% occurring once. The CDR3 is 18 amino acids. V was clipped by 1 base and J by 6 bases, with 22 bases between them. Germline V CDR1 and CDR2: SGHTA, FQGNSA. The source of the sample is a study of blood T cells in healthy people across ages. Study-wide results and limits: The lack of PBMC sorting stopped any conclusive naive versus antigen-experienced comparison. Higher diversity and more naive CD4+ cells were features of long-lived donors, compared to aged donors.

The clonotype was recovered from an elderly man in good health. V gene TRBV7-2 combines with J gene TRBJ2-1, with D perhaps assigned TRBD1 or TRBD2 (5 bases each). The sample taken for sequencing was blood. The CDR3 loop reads CASSLGPMGVGAANEQFF. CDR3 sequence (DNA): TGTGCCAGCAGCTTAGGCCCGATGGGGGTCGGTGCGGCCAATGAGCAGTTCTTC.